This T cell receptor (beta chain) was sequenced for a study of blood T cell repertoires in COVID-19 (dated by TCRdb to the early 2020s). For the wider study: Samples covering the acute and convalescent phases of COVID-19 were provided by collaborators in the United States, Italy and Spain. The prospective study material was composed of cDNA or gDNA derived from T cells, B-cell-depleted T cells, or PBMCs. Deeply sampled blood TCRbeta repertoires from subjects exposed to, actively infected with, or recovered from COVID-19 were included in the dataset. The repertoires were released in a freely available public database meant as a resource for research on the immune response to SARS-CoV-2. Samples were obtained from the ongoing ImmuneRACE study (first 160 participants) and from 1,254 subjects provided by 6 global collaborators. A de-identified subject ID, COVID-19 status, age in years and sex were almost always included in the sample metadata. HLA class I and class II types, where available, came from metadata supplied by the sample provider rather than from assay-based typing. General study outcomes and caveats: Clinical and demographic metadata were provided uncurated, with the amount varying by source and participant.

TCRbeta CDR3 regions were amplified from genomic DNA using the immunoSEQ Assay, a bias-controlled multiplex PCR. In the source study's methods: The number of nucleated cells in each sample was estimated from the amplification of reference gene primers within the assay. To quantify the absolute abundance of each unique TCRbeta CDR3 rearrangement, sequence reads were collapsed and filtered. For each sample, productive Simpson clonality was calculated as the square root of Simpson's diversity index over productive rearrangements. TCRdb limited this immuneACCESS table to in-frame rearrangements with V and J called. A share of clones is missing; checked studies link under half to unresolved V genes, and the rest is unexplained. That table furnishes V, J and clone size, whereas the DNA furnished D and trimming. For this sample there are roughly 100,000 clones; about 90% appear just once. 2.1% of the sample rests with the top ten.

At one collaborating source in Seattle, patients were enrolled during active infection and were followed longitudinally through the course of disease. The collaborating institutions used their own protocols to collect whole blood in K2EDTA tubes. For TCRbeta analysis, collaborators shipped samples as frozen whole blood, isolated PBMCs, or DNA extracted from either of those sample types. Based on the germline V gene (reference sequence), the CDR1 and CDR2 sequences are LGHDT and YNNKEL. Its CDR3 holds 14 amino acids, cysteine through phenylalanine. The retained sequence is limited to the CDR3, 42 bases, with the frame set at the first base. Trimming takes 4 bases off V and 7 bases off J; junction bases not matched to a gene: 6. Turning to this clone: This receptor's antigen is unknown. Per-base qualities were not stored, and no clone one base away is much larger.

The rearranged chain carries TRBV3-1 (or the pseudogene TRBV3-2) and TRBJ2-7, with TRBD1 identical over 11 junction bases. Sequenced: peripheral blood. This clonotype was obtained from a man aged 45 to 65 with COVID-19, enrolled during active disease. CDR3 protein: CASSPRDRGLEQYF. The nucleotides are TGTGCCAGCAGCCCGAGGGACAGGGGGTTAGAGCAGTACTTC.